Listed here are 12 T cell receptor beta chains from one sample, sequenced in a study of blood T cell repertoires in COVID-19. Assay: immunoSEQ multiplex PCR; the TCRdb copy retains only in-frame clones and omits some. The sample has over 250,000 clones, under 90% seen once. Input material: peripheral blood. Receptor source: a woman aged 45-59 years who had recovered from COVID-19.

Turning to this clone: This sample also contains other DNA sequences that code for the same CDR3. V is TRBV5-6 and J is TRBJ2-5; TRBD1 matches 7 bases. V lost 0 bases and J lost 1; bases outside the gene matches: 0. CDR1 is SGHDT, CDR2 YYEEEE, per germline. The CDR3 has 14 residues. Here the CDR3 DNA reads TGTGCCAGCAGCTTGGGACAGGGCCAAGAGACCCAGTACTTC. Its protein is CASSLGQGQETQYF.

CDR3 nucleotide sequence: TGTGCCAGCAGCTTGACTACCGGGGGGCTTCAGCCCCAGCATTTT. It codes for CASSLTTGGLQPQHF. V usage is TRBV5-5 and J usage is TRBJ1-5; D is perhaps TRBD1 (6 bases). Per germline, CDR1 SGHKS and CDR2 YYEKEE (reference sequence). Trimming stripped 1 base from V and 6 bases from J, with 14 bases between. The CDR3 consists of 15 residues. The whole variable domain, filled in from reference TRBV5-5 and TRBJ1-5, reads DAGVTQSPTHLIKTRGQQVTLRCSPISGHKSVSWYQQVLGQGPQFIFQYYEKEERGRGNFPDRFSARQFPNYSSELNVNALLLGDSALYLCASSLTTGGLQPQHFGDGTRLSIL.

This clone has a handful of counts. The J gene is TRBJ2-7, the V gene TRBV7-9; TRBD2 agrees at 11 bases. V was clipped by 2 bases and J by 1 base; unmatched bases: 7. Germline V lookup: CDR1 SEHNR, CDR2 FQNEAQ (reference sequence). The CDR3 sequence is 17 residues long. DNA of the CDR3: TGTGCCAGCAGCTTAACGTCGACTAGCGGGGCTTCCTACGAGCAGTACTTC. Translated, it gives CASSLTSTSGASYEQYF.

V and J are TRBV6-4 and TRBJ2-3; the match to TRBD2 covers 10 bases. The CDR3 loop spans 13 amino acids. The ends lost 5 bases at V and 5 bases at J; junction bases unmatched: 1. Germline lookup yields CDR1 MRHNA and CDR2 SNTAGT. The CDR3 nucleotides are TGTGCCAGCAGTAGACTAGCGGGAGATACGCAGTATTTT. It codes for CASSRLAGDTQYF.

The V call is TRBV7-2, the J call TRBJ1-1; maybe TRBD1 (6 bases). The CDR3 contains 15 residues. The germline V gene has CDR1 SGHTA and CDR2 FQGNSA. The V gene lost 5 bases and the J gene lost 1 base, with 14 bases spanning the gap. This chain's CDR3 is CASSPRGGRNTEAFF. CDR3 DNA sequence: TGTGCCAGCAGCCCTAGGGGGGGACGGAACACTGAAGCTTTCTTT.

The V call is TRBV30, the J call TRBJ1-2; 8 nucleotides align to TRBD1. CDR1 and CDR2 (germline): GTSNPN, SVGIG (reference sequence). The CDR3 is 13 amino acids. V lost 2 bases to trimming and J lost 4 bases; unmatched junction nucleotides: 3. The CDR3 region is CAWSRQGSYGYTF. The DNA of the CDR3 is TGTGCCTGGAGTCGACAGGGGAGCTATGGCTACACCTTC.

Here the CDR3 DNA reads TGTGCCAGCAGCTGGGGGCCTACCTACGAGCAGTACTTC. This sequence encodes CASSWGPTYEQYF. The J gene is TRBJ2-7, the V gene TRBV27; tentatively, D is TRBD1 (6 bases). This CDR3 has 13 amino acids. Trimming removed 6 bases at V and 2 bases at J, with 11 bases between. From germline, CDR1 is MNHEY and CDR2 SMNVEV (reference sequence).

V and J are TRBV19 and TRBJ2-7; TRBD2 agrees at 11 bases. Germline values: CDR1 LNHDA, CDR2 SQIVND (reference sequence). This CDR3 is built from 17 residues. With V trimmed by 4 bases and J by 2 bases, 10 bases remained unmatched. CDR3 amino acids: CASSTQLGLAEAYEQYF. In DNA, the CDR3 is TGTGCCAGTAGTACCCAACTGGGACTAGCGGAAGCCTACGAGCAGTACTTC.

The CDR3 spells CASLMGGEQFF. The CDR3 nucleotides are TGTGCCAGCCTCATGGGGGGGGAACAGTTCTTC. J is TRBJ2-1 and V is TRBV2; 7 bases are shared with TRBD2. Trimming cost V 8 bases and J 13 bases; bases outside gene matches: 8. Germline CDR1 reads SNHLY; CDR2 reads FYNNEI. The CDR3 runs to 11 residues.

The genes are TRBV12-3 or TRBV12-4 and TRBJ2-5; tentatively, D is TRBD2 (6 bases). The CDR3 runs to 13 residues. V was shortened by 6 bases and J by 5 bases, with 13 bases between the two germline ends. The CDR3 DNA reads TGTGCCAGCAGCTGGGGAGGTAGTGAGACCCAGTACTTC. It yields the protein CASSWGGSETQYF.

CDR3 amino acids: CASSKGELPPYEQYF. In DNA, the CDR3 is TGTGCCAGCAGCAAGGGGGAGCTCCCTCCCTACGAGCAGTACTTC. The gene calls are TRBV5-4 and TRBJ2-7, with D maybe TRBD1 (6 bases). V shed 4 bases and J shed 2 bases, with 16 bases lying between them. CDR1 and CDR2 from the germline V gene are SGHNT and YYREEE (reference sequence). CDR3 length: 15 residues.

J is TRBJ2-1 and V is TRBV18, with 7 bases fitting TRBD1. The CDR3 contains 15 residues. Germline values: CDR1 KGHSH, CDR2 LQKENI. V gave up 0 bases and J gave up 2 bases; unmatched junction bases: 1. CDR3 in DNA: TGTGCCAGCTCACCACCGAGGGGGCCCTACAATGAGCAGTTCTTC. Translated: CASSPPRGPYNEQFF.